These 27 T cell receptor beta chains were all obtained from the same sample, sequenced in a study of control samples from healthy donors and cancer patients. Repertoires were generated with immunoSEQ multiplex PCR, while TCRdb's copy carries only in-frame clones and drops some. Altogether more than 120,000 clones are present, around 90% being singletons, with the ten largest covering approximately 2.9%. The sample was blood. These receptors were obtained from a man aged 30 to 39 in good health.

CDR3 loop: CASSPTGNAEKLFF. CDR3 DNA sequence: TGTGCCAGCAGCCCGACAGGGAATGCGGAAAAACTGTTTTTT. The rearrangement uses TRBV5-4 and TRBJ1-4; TRBD1 matches at 7 bases. V gave up 4 bases and J gave up 8 bases; unmatched junction bases: 8. Germline CDR1 SGHNT, CDR2 YYREEE (reference sequence). The CDR3 is made up of 14 amino acids. Filled out from reference TRBV5-4 and TRBJ1-4, the complete variable domain reads ETGVTQSPTHLIKTRGQQVTLRCSSQSGHNTVSWYQQALGQGPQFIFQYYREEENGRGNFPPRFSGLQFPNYSSELNVNALELDDSALYLCASSPTGNAEKLFFGSGTQLSVL.

The rearrangement links TRBV27 to TRBJ1-1; the match to TRBD1 covers 9 bases. Germline V gives CDR1 MNHEY, CDR2 SMNVEV (reference sequence). With 7 bases clipped from V and 0 bases from J, the junction kept 15 bases outside the gene matches. This CDR3 is built from 18 residues. CDR3 protein: CASTTRDRARGMNTEAFF. The CDR3 DNA reads as TGTGCCAGCACGACCCGGGACAGGGCGCGGGGGATGAACACTGAAGCTTTCTTT.

This chain links TRBV6-6 with TRBJ2-3, with D possibly called TRBD1 or TRBD2 (5 bases each). CDR3 size: 14 residues. In germline, CDR1 is MNHNY, CDR2 SVGAGI (reference sequence). Trimming stripped 7 bases from V and 4 bases from J, with 15 bases between. CDR3 nucleotides: TGTGCCAGCAAAACCGGGACCCGATCAGATACGCAGTATTTT. As protein: CASKTGTRSDTQYF.

The chain employs TRBV7-2 and TRBJ2-7; 8 bases line up with TRBD1. This CDR3 spans 14 amino acids. Losses at the gene ends were 5 bases for V and 4 bases for J; bases not matched to a gene: 7. CDR1 and CDR2 from the germline V gene are SGHTA and FQGNSA. The CDR3, as DNA: TGTGCCAGCAGCCCCCGGACAGGGACTTACGAGCAGTACTTC. Protein: CASSPRTGTYEQYF. Full variable domain (missing parts from reference TRBV7-2 and TRBJ2-7): GAGVSQSPSNKVTEKGKDVELRCDPISGHTALYWYRQSLGQGLEFLIYFQGNSAPDKSGLPSDRFSAERTGGSVSTLTIQRTQQEDSAVYLCASSPRTGTYEQYFGPGTRLTVT.

The chain employs TRBV5-1 and TRBJ2-3; tentatively, D is TRBD2 (6 bases). V dropped 4 bases and J dropped 6 bases, with 18 bases sitting between them. Germline loops: CDR1 SGHRS, CDR2 YFSETQ. The CDR3 runs to 15 residues. The CDR3 is CASSITSTAGDTQYF. DNA of the CDR3: TGCGCCAGCAGCATCACTAGCACCGCCGGGGATACGCAGTATTTT.

The chain uses TRBV19 and TRBJ2-1; TRBD1 aligns across 7 bases. V lost 9 bases to trimming and J lost 0 bases; unmatched junction nucleotides: 5. The CDR3 totals 14 residues. The germline CDR1 and CDR2 sequences are LNHDA and SQIVND (reference sequence). The CDR3 nucleotides read TGTGCCAGCAAGGGACAGTCCTCCTACAATGAGCAGTTCTTC. Translation: CASKGQSSYNEQFF.

J is TRBJ2-1 and V is TRBV7-6; the match to TRBD2 covers 10 bases. Germline V CDR1 and CDR2: SGHVS, FNYEAQ. V gave up 3 bases and J gave up 9 bases; unmatched junction bases: 11. CDR3 length: 16 amino acids. CDR3 coding DNA: TGTGCCAGCAGCTTCCGTTCTAGCGGGGGCGCGGTTGAGCAGTTCTTC. Protein sequence: CASSFRSSGGAVEQFF.

V usage is TRBV15 and J usage is TRBJ1-6, with 8 bases lining up with TRBD1. The trim removed 3 bases at V and 6 bases at J, leaving 4 bases unmatched. There are 15 residues in the CDR3. Germline CDR1 reads LNHNV; CDR2 reads YYDKDF (reference sequence). This CDR3 is CATSRPDRANSPLHF. CDR3 bases: TGTGCCACCAGCAGGCCGGACAGGGCTAATTCACCCCTCCACTTT.

This chain joins TRBV12-3 or TRBV12-4 and TRBJ2-7, with no clear D. The CDR3 consists of 12 residues. The V gene lost 0 bases and the J gene lost 7 bases, with 7 bases spanning the gap. CDR3 in amino acids: CASSLALGEQYF. The CDR3 DNA sequence: TGTGCCAGCAGTTTAGCTCTTGGGGAGCAGTACTTC.

This chain joins TRBV25-1 and TRBJ2-1, with a weak D call TRBD1 (7 bases). The V gene lost 1 base and the J gene lost 3 bases, with 10 bases spanning the gap. The CDR3 consists of 15 residues. Germline loops: CDR1 MGHDK, CDR2 SYGVNS. CDR3 amino acids: CASSESGDSYNEQFF. In DNA, the CDR3 is TGTGCCAGCAGTGAATCGGGGGACAGCTACAATGAGCAGTTCTTC.

V is TRBV6-6 and J is TRBJ1-2; no reliable D call. CDR3 size: 13 residues. Germline V gives CDR1 MNHNY, CDR2 SVGAGI (reference sequence). Trimming cost V 4 bases and J 1 base, with 7 bases left between them. As DNA, the CDR3 is TGTGCCAGCAGTTTGCACAGTAACTATGGCTACACCTTC. Its translation is CASSLHSNYGYTF.

The chain uses TRBV28 and TRBJ1-2, with a tentative D call TRBD1 (6 bases). The length of the CDR3 is 15 residues. Trimming took off 7 bases at V and 2 bases at J, with 17 bases between the two ends. Germline loops: CDR1 MDHEN, CDR2 SYDVKM. The CDR3 reads CASNSQGEGNYGYTF. The CDR3 nucleotides read TGTGCCAGCAACTCACAGGGTGAAGGCAACTATGGCTACACCTTC.

This chain links TRBV27 with TRBJ1-2, with D perhaps TRBD1 (6 bases). The CDR3 has 14 amino acids. Trimming took off 7 bases at V and 7 bases at J, with 19 bases between the two ends. The germline gives CDR1 MNHEY, CDR2 SMNVEV (reference sequence). CDR3 bases: TGTGCCAGCACCCTTAGGGGGGGGGCCAGTGGCTACACCTTC. Translation gives CASTLRGGASGYTF.

The chain carries TRBV28 and TRBJ1-6; 8 nucleotides match TRBD1. Trimming took 7 bases from V and 7 from J; bases not matched to a gene: 6. Looked up from germline, CDR1 is MDHEN and CDR2 is SYDVKM. The CDR3 extends over 14 amino acids. The chain's CDR3 is CASTPGQENSPLHF. CDR3 coding DNA: TGTGCCAGCACCCCGGGACAGGAAAATTCACCCCTCCACTTT.

The chain links TRBV3-1 (or the pseudogene TRBV3-2) to TRBJ2-1; possibly TRBD2 for D (7 bases). Trimming pared 3 bases from V and 9 bases from J, leaving 15 bases between. CDR3 length: 14 residues. The V gene's germline CDR1 is LGHDT and CDR2 YNNKEL (reference sequence). As DNA, the CDR3 is TGTGCCAGCAGCCAGTTTGGGGGGGGGCCTGAGCAGTTCTTC. Translation gives CASSQFGGGPEQFF.

V gene TRBV7-2 combines with J gene TRBJ2-7; tentatively, D is TRBD2 (5 bases). This CDR3 contains 13 residues. Looked up from germline, CDR1 is SGHTA and CDR2 is FQGNSA. V lost 3 bases and J 4 bases, leaving 10 bases between the germline ends. In DNA form, the CDR3 reads TGTGCCAGCAGCTTCGCCGAGGGTTACGAGCAGTACTTC. Its protein product is CASSFAEGYEQYF.

The chain couples TRBV6-1 to TRBJ1-4; unclear D gene. V lost 2 bases, J lost 7 bases, and 5 bases lay in between. The CDR3 has 12 amino acids. Germline CDR1 MNHNS, CDR2 SASEGT. Written as DNA, the CDR3 is TGTGCCAGCAGTGAATTGGGTGAAAAACTGTTTTTT. Protein product: CASSELGEKLFF.

The chain is built from TRBV19 and TRBJ1-5, with a tentative D call TRBD1 (6 bases). In germline, CDR1 is LNHDA, CDR2 SQIVND (reference sequence). The V end was cut by 5 bases, the J end by 6 bases, with 11 bases between. CDR3 length: 13 amino acids. The CDR3 is CASSDRLGQPQHF. The CDR3 region has the DNA TGTGCCAGTAGTGACAGGCTCGGTCAGCCCCAGCATTTT.

J is TRBJ1-5 and V is TRBV7-8; 9 positions agree with TRBD1. The CDR3 is 16 residues long. CDR1 is SGHVS and CDR2 is FQNEAQ in the germline V gene. With 5 bases clipped from V and 2 bases from J, the junction kept 7 bases outside the gene matches. CDR3 sequence reads: CASSVTGGHGNQPQHF. CDR3 DNA: TGTGCCAGCAGCGTAACAGGGGGCCACGGCAATCAGCCCCAGCATTTT.

The chain couples TRBV9 to TRBJ1-1; 9 bases align to TRBD1. The CDR3 is 15 amino acids. V was clipped by 4 bases and J by 4 bases; unmatched bases: 8. Per the germline V gene, CDR1 is SGDLS and CDR2 is YYNGEE. CDR3 coding DNA: TGTGCCAGCAGCTCCGGACAGGGGTATTCCACTGAAGCTTTCTTT. This codes for CASSSGQGYSTEAFF.

J is TRBJ1-1 and V is TRBV5-1; 9 bases are a match to TRBD1. The ends lost 5 bases at V and 0 bases at J; junction bases unmatched: 11. The CDR3 loop spans 17 amino acids. CDR1 and CDR2 from the germline V gene are SGHRS and YFSETQ. The CDR3 sequence: CASSLFGQGIMNTEAFF. For the CDR3, the DNA is TGCGCCAGCAGTTTGTTTGGACAGGGGATCATGAACACTGAAGCTTTCTTT.

V usage is TRBV5-1 and J usage is TRBJ2-5, with TRBD1 matching over 10 bases. Germline-derived CDR1 and CDR2 are SGHRS and YFSETQ. J gave up 4 bases and V 7 bases, and 4 bases lay outside the gene matches. CDR3 length: 13 residues. CDR3 in DNA: TGCGCCAGCCGACAGGGGGCTGGAGAGACCCAGTACTTC. Translated: CASRQGAGETQYF.

The chain is built from TRBV28 and TRBJ1-5, with D possibly being TRBD1 (5 bases). CDR1 MDHEN and CDR2 SYDVKM come from the germline V gene. The CDR3 is made up of 18 amino acids. Trimming removed 6 bases from V and 0 bases from J, with 21 bases in between. CDR3 amino acids: CASREGQRGHSSNQPQHF. The CDR3, as DNA: TGTGCCAGCAGGGAGGGGCAAAGAGGGCATAGTAGCAATCAGCCCCAGCATTTT.

This chain links TRBV9 with TRBJ2-2; 13 nucleotides line up with TRBD2. Germline trimming cut 3 bases from V and 5 bases from J; bases unmatched to any gene: 4. The CDR3 has 16 amino acids. Germline CDR1 reads SGDLS; CDR2 reads YYNGEE. The CDR3 loop reads CASSALTSGGTGELFF. CDR3 DNA: TGTGCCAGCAGCGCCTTGACTAGCGGGGGGACCGGGGAGCTGTTTTTT.

This clone was counted once. This sequence joins TRBV30 and TRBJ2-7; 8 nucleotides line up with TRBD1. The CDR3 is 16 residues long. The germline V gene encodes CDR1 GTSNPN and CDR2 SVGIG (reference sequence). Trimming cost V 0 bases and J 4 bases; bases outside gene matches: 11. CDR3 loop: CAWSVGWAGGVYEQYF. The CDR3, as DNA: TGTGCCTGGAGTGTGGGTTGGGCAGGGGGCGTATACGAGCAGTACTTC. The whole variable domain, remainder taken from reference TRBV30 and TRBJ2-7, is SQTIHQWPATLVQPVGSPLSLECTVEGTSNPNLYWYRQAAGRGLQLLFYSVGIGQISSEVPQNLSASRPQDRQFILSSKKLLLSDSGFYLCAWSVGWAGGVYEQYFGPGTRLTVT.

A single count supports this clone. This chain uses TRBV19 with TRBJ2-3; D gene unclear. CDR1 LNHDA and CDR2 SQIVND come from the germline V gene (reference sequence). This CDR3 contains 13 residues. V was trimmed by 3 bases and J by 3 bases, leaving 7 bases between them. This chain's CDR3 is CASSIIGTDTQYF. CDR3 sequence (DNA): TGTGCCAGTAGTATCATAGGGACAGATACGCAGTATTTT.

This chain links TRBV27 with TRBJ2-2, with a possible D match to TRBD1 (6 bases). Trimming stripped 3 bases from V and 2 bases from J, with 10 bases between. The V gene's germline CDR1 is MNHEY and CDR2 SMNVEV (reference sequence). CDR3 length equals 15 residues. The CDR3 DNA is TGTGCCAGCAGTTTTGCCGGGACAAACACCGGGGAGCTGTTTTTT. Its protein product is CASSFAGTNTGELFF.